Below are 10 T cell receptor beta chains sequenced from a single sample in a study of T cells expressing NK-cell markers. No DNA is given; TCRdb re-called the 5' RACE reads and lists each CDR3 protein once. Here the sample table reports about 120,000 distinct CDR3 sequences. The sample taken for sequencing was blood T cells: a sorted CD56 or NKG2C T cell subset, CD4+ or CD8+ T cells, or bulk PBMC T cells (not recorded which). The receptor source for this set is a woman aged 18 to 75 in good health.

V is TRBV25-1 and J is TRBJ2-7; the D call of TRBD1 rests on TCRdb alone, since no DNA is present to check it. This CDR3 is 13 amino acids long. Germline V gene data show CDR1 as MGHDK and CDR2 as SYGVNS. CDR3 amino acids: CASTETGDYEQYF.

The rearrangement links TRBV29-1 to TRBJ1-2; TCRdb designates TRBD1, a call that cannot be tested without DNA. The germline gives CDR1 SQVTM, CDR2 ANQGSEA. The CDR3 spans 13 residues. CDR3 region: CSVLNRDIDGYTF.

This rearrangement joins TRBV29-1 to TRBJ2-1; TCRdb's D gene call, TRBD2, goes unchecked for lack of DNA. Germline V CDR1 and CDR2: SQVTM, ANQGSEA. The length of the CDR3 is 15 residues. CDR3 residues: CSGTLAEAPYNEQFF.

The chain carries TRBV6-4 and TRBJ1-1; no DNA is available, so the TRBD1 call from TCRdb remains unchecked. The CDR3 has 13 amino acids. Germline CDR1 is MRHNA and CDR2 is SNTAGT. This CDR3 reads CASSDRDNTEAFF.

The gene calls are TRBV29-1 and TRBJ2-1. The CDR3 has 14 amino acids. CDR1 and CDR2 (germline): SQVTM, ANQGSEA. CDR3 amino acids: CSVVGQGSYNEQFF.

V usage is TRBV20-1 and J usage is TRBJ2-2; the TCRdb D gene call, TRBD2, has no DNA to confirm it. Germline CDR1 reads DFQATT; CDR2 reads SNEGSKA (reference sequence). This CDR3 contains 18 residues. The CDR3 sequence is CSARESALGYRNTGELFF.

This chain links TRBV7-2 with TRBJ1-2; the D call from TCRdb, TRBD1, cannot be confirmed without DNA. CDR1 is SGHTA and CDR2 is FQGNSA in the germline V gene. The CDR3 loop spans 17 amino acids. CDR3 sequence: CASSLSPFWGSNYGYTF.

Here the CDR3 reads CATAGTTYNEQFF. The V call is TRBV6-1, the J call TRBJ2-1; TCRdb's assignment of TRBD1 cannot be checked, as there is no DNA. The CDR3 is 13 residues long. CDR1 is MNHNS, CDR2 SASEGT, per germline.

The chain joins TRBV15 to TRBJ2-7; TCRdb's D call, TRBD1, is unchecked because there is no DNA. Germline V gives CDR1 LNHNV, CDR2 YYDKDF (reference sequence). The CDR3 sequence is 14 residues long. CDR3: CATSTRTGGWEQYF.

CDR3 sequence reads: CASSSRDSHEQYF. The rearrangement links TRBV7-7 to TRBJ2-7; TCRdb's D gene call, TRBD1, goes unchecked for lack of DNA. This CDR3 spans 13 amino acids. The germline V gene has CDR1 SSHAT and CDR2 FNYEAQ (reference sequence).